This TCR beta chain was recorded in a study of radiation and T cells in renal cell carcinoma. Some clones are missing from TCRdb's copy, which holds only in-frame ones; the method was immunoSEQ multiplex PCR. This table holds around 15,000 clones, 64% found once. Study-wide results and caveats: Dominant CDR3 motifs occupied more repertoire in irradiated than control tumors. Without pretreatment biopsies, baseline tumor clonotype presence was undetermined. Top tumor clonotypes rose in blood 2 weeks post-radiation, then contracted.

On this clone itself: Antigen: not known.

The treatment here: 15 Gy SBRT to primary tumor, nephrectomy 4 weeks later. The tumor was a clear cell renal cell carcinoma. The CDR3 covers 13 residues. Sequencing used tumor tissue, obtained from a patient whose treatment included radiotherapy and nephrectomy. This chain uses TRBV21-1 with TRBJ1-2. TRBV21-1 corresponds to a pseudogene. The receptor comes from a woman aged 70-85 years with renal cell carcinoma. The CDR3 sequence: CASSKGRIDGYTF. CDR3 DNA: TGTGCCAGCAGCAAAGGTCGGATCGATGGCTACACCTTC.